These 4 T cell receptor beta chains originate from one sample sequenced in a study of read filtering for tumor transcriptome and immune sequencing. Molecular barcoded adaptors covering alpha/delta and beta/gamma chains were used on about 390 ng RNA. TCRdb analysed the reads with MiXCR anew, one entry per CDR3 protein. The sample has around 65,000 distinct CDR3 sequences, around 18% seen once. Input material: a population of CD138-negative cells sorted from bone marrow. The receptors originated from a donor aged 40 or over with multiple myeloma.

The chain recombines TRBV6-1 with TRBJ2-1; the D is unclear. The CDR3 is made up of 14 amino acids. Germline CDR1 MNHNS, CDR2 SASEGT. Trimming took off 7 bases at V and 0 bases at J, with 10 bases between the two ends. CDR3 protein: CASTTWDSYNEQFF. The CDR3 nucleotides are TGTGCCAGCACCACATGGGACTCCTACAATGAGCAGTTCTTC.

This clonotype was observed at least ten times. The rearrangement joins TRBV11-2 to TRBJ2-7; 8 bases align to TRBD1. V was pared by 5 bases and J by 7 bases, with 13 bases of the junction left unmatched. This CDR3 has 15 amino acids. Germline V lookup: CDR1 SGHAT, CDR2 FQNNGV. The CDR3 region has the DNA TGTGCCAGCAGCCCGCATCGGAACAGGGGGGAAGAGCAGTACTTC. This gives the protein CASSPHRNRGEEQYF. The variable domain in full, with the rest retrieved from reference TRBV11-2 and TRBJ2-7, is EAGVAQSPRYKIIEKRQSVAFWCNPISGHATLYWYQQILGQGPKLLIQFQNNGVVDDSQLPKDRFSAERLKGVDSTLKIQPAKLEDSAVYLCASSPHRNRGEEQYFGPGTRLTVT.

Concerning this clonotype itself: A much bigger clone sits one base away, suggesting this may be a read error. This chain links TRBV29-1 with TRBJ2-3; no definite D call. Germline V CDR1 and CDR2: SQVTM, ANQGSEA. V shed 6 bases and J shed 2 bases, with 9 bases lying between them. The CDR3 runs to 12 residues. CDR3 region: CSVLRNTDTQYF. CDR3 coding DNA: TGCAGCGTCCTGAGGAACACAGATACGCAGTATTTT.

For this clonotype: Likely a read error: the CDR3 ends without its conserved phenylalanine or tryptophan. The chain combines TRBV28 with TRBJ1-1; D unresolved. The V gene's germline CDR1 is MDHEN and CDR2 SYDVKM. CDR3 length: 15 residues. Trimming removed 9 bases at V and 1 base at J, with 18 bases between. CDR3 in DNA: TGTGCCAGTCGGGAAGCAGGCGAAGAGAACACTGAAGCTTTCTCT. It translates to CASREAGEENTEAFS.